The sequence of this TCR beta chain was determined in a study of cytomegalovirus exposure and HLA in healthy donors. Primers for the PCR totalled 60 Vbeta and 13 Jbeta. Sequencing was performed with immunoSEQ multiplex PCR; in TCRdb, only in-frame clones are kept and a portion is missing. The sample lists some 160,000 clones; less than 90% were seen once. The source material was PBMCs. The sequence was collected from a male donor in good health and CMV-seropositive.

DNA for the CDR3: TGCGCCAGCAGCCAGGCACAGGGAGGGGAAAAACTGTTTTTT. Protein product: CASSQAQGGEKLFF. The genes are TRBV4-3 and TRBJ1-4; D may be TRBD1 (6 bases). The CDR3 has 14 amino acids. CDR1 LGHNA and CDR2 YSLEER come from the germline V gene. Trimming took 3 bases from V and 8 from J, leaving 13 bases between them.